The 20 T cell receptor beta chains listed next were all sequenced from one sample in a study of blood T cell repertoires in COVID-19. The protocol was immunoSEQ multiplex PCR, while the TCRdb copy is restricted to in-frame clones and leaves out a portion. The top ten clones hold approximately 2% of a sample with approximately 97,000 clones, around 90% of them seen once. Sequenced input: peripheral blood. The source of these receptors is a man in his forties or fifties with active COVID-19.

The rearrangement joins TRBV27 to TRBJ1-2; TRBD1 agrees at 7 bases. The length of the CDR3 is 13 residues. Germline V gene sequence: CDR1 MNHEY, CDR2 SMNVEV (reference sequence). J gave up 4 bases and V 6 bases, and 5 bases lay outside the gene matches. This CDR3 is CASSQTGTYGYTF. In DNA, the CDR3 is TGTGCCAGCAGCCAGACAGGGACCTATGGCTACACCTTC.

The gene calls are TRBV2 and TRBJ2-4, with 8 nucleotides matching TRBD1. Germline CDR1 reads SNHLY; CDR2 reads FYNNEI. With V trimmed by 4 bases and J by 1 base, 6 bases remained unmatched. The CDR3 spans 16 residues. CDR3 in DNA: TGTGCCAGCAGTGCACAGGGGGGTACGGCCAAAAACATTCAGTACTTC. As protein: CASSAQGGTAKNIQYF.

This sequence joins TRBV7-2 and TRBJ1-5, with 9 nucleotides matching TRBD1. Trimming at V came to 5 bases and at J to 2 bases, leaving 4 bases not matched to a gene. The CDR3 consists of 15 residues. CDR1 and CDR2 from the germline V gene are SGHTA and FQGNSA. CDR3 protein: CASSPGTGRNQPQHF. As DNA, the CDR3 is TGTGCCAGCAGCCCGGGGACAGGGCGCAATCAGCCCCAGCATTTT.

V and J are TRBV19 and TRBJ2-5, with 7 bases that match TRBD1. Germline CDR1 reads LNHDA; CDR2 reads SQIVND (reference sequence). The CDR3 length is 16 residues. Trimming took 3 bases from V and 7 from J; bases not matched to a gene: 14. As DNA, the CDR3 is TGTGCCAGTAGTATCGGGGCGAACACAGGGGTAGCGACCCAGTACTTC. This codes for CASSIGANTGVATQYF.

The V gene is TRBV7-9, the J gene TRBJ2-7; 8 nucleotides line up with TRBD1. Unmatched junction bases numbered 17, after V lost 5 bases and J lost 5 bases. Germline values: CDR1 SEHNR, CDR2 FQNEAQ (reference sequence). CDR3 length equals 17 residues. In DNA, the CDR3 is TGTGCCAGCAGCCTGAACCAGGGGGCGCGCGTCCGTCACGAGCAGTACTTC. It codes for CASSLNQGARVRHEQYF.

The chain carries TRBV19 and TRBJ1-2, with D possibly matching TRBD1 (5 bases). Per the germline V gene, CDR1 is LNHDA and CDR2 is SQIVND (reference sequence). Trimming pared 9 bases from V and 2 bases from J, leaving 16 bases between. The CDR3 has 14 residues. The CDR3 sequence: CASRGAHGNYGYTF. The CDR3, as DNA: TGTGCCAGCCGTGGGGCCCACGGCAACTATGGCTACACCTTC.

This chain links TRBV5-5 with TRBJ1-3; 8 positions agree with TRBD1. Germline CDR1 reads SGHKS; CDR2 reads YYEKEE (reference sequence). The CDR3 contains 15 residues. Germline trimming cut 3 bases from V and 4 bases from J; bases unmatched to any gene: 6. CDR3 nucleotides: TGTGCCAGCAGCTCATTTCAGGGGGCCGGAAACACCATATATTTT. Its translation is CASSSFQGAGNTIYF.

The chain couples TRBV5-6 to TRBJ1-2, with 8 bases lining up with TRBD1. The V gene's germline CDR1 is SGHDT and CDR2 YYEEEE. The CDR3 spans 16 residues. Losses at the gene ends were 2 bases for V and 0 bases for J; bases not matched to a gene: 6. In DNA, the CDR3 is TGTGCCAGCAGCTTAAATACAGGGGGGACTAACTATGGCTACACCTTC. This gives the protein CASSLNTGGTNYGYTF.

This chain uses TRBV18 with TRBJ1-4; 9 bases fit TRBD1. Trimming took 4 bases from V and 6 from J; bases not matched to a gene: 3. This CDR3 comprises 14 residues. Germline CDR1 KGHSH, CDR2 LQKENI. The CDR3, as DNA: TGTGCCAGCTCACGCGACAGGGGGGATGAAAAACTGTTTTTT. This sequence encodes CASSRDRGDEKLFF.

The chain couples TRBV28 to TRBJ2-3, with 7 bases lining up with TRBD2. This CDR3 is 16 amino acids long. Germline V lookup: CDR1 MDHEN, CDR2 SYDVKM. V gave up 8 bases and J gave up 7 bases; unmatched junction bases: 18. This CDR3 reads CASVSGGYPVVNTQYF. The CDR3 DNA follows: TGTGCCAGCGTTTCGGGGGGTTACCCTGTTGTCAATACGCAGTATTTT.

This sequence joins TRBV21-1 and TRBJ2-7; the table gives TRBD1 as D, unverified against the DNA. TRBV21-1 counts as a pseudogene. The CDR3 is 15 residues long. Here the CDR3 DNA reads TGTGCCAGCAGCAAAAGGAGACAGGGGGGGGACGAGCAGTACTTC. Its protein is CASSKRRQGGDEQYF.

V is TRBV5-8 and J is TRBJ1-4, with a tentative D call TRBD1 (6 bases). The V gene lost 0 bases and the J gene lost 7 bases, with 10 bases spanning the gap. Germline values: CDR1 SGHTS, CDR2 YDEGEE. The CDR3 covers 14 residues. The chain's CDR3 is CASSLERDIEKLFF. CDR3 nucleotide sequence: TGTGCCAGCAGCTTGGAAAGGGACATTGAAAAACTGTTTTTT.

V and J are TRBV3-1 (or the pseudogene TRBV3-2) and TRBJ1-6; 9 bases line up with TRBD1. This CDR3 region has 16 residues. Trimming cost V 4 bases and J 8 bases; bases outside gene matches: 9. From germline, CDR1 is LGHDT and CDR2 YNNKEL (reference sequence). The CDR3 nucleotides are TGTGCCAGCAGCCGCCTAGGACAGGGGATCCATTCACCCCTCCACTTT. It encodes CASSRLGQGIHSPLHF.

This clone was counted once. This chain links TRBV11-2 with TRBJ2-1, with 7 bases fitting TRBD1. CDR1 is SGHAT, CDR2 FQNNGV, per germline. The CDR3 runs 17 residues. V lost 3 bases and J lost 3; bases outside the gene matches: 11. CDR3 sequence (DNA): TGTGCCAGCAGCTTCTCTTACAGGGGTTCGAACTACAATGAGCAGTTCTTC. Translated: CASSFSYRGSNYNEQFF.

The chain couples TRBV7-2 to TRBJ1-3, with D tentatively TRBD1 (6 bases). This CDR3 comprises 15 residues. The germline CDR1 and CDR2 sequences are SGHTA and FQGNSA. Trimming cost V 5 bases and J 4 bases, with 15 bases left between them. The CDR3 coding sequence is TGTGCCAGCAGCACCCAGTGGGGGCGGGGAAACACCATATATTTT. Protein sequence: CASSTQWGRGNTIYF.

This clone was recorded only once. This chain links TRBV6-1 with TRBJ2-7; tentative D call: TRBD1 (5 bases). Per the germline V gene, CDR1 is MNHNS and CDR2 is SASEGT. V lost 2 bases, J lost 4 bases, and 12 bases lay in between. CDR3 length: 14 amino acids. CDR3: CASSELTDLYEQYF. CDR3 nucleotides: TGTGCCAGCAGTGAACTGACAGACCTATACGAGCAGTACTTC.

This clone was seen just once. CDR3 coding DNA: TGTGCCAGCTCACCCACAGGGGATGAAGCTTTCTTT. This gives the protein CASSPTGDEAFF. The chain joins TRBV18 to TRBJ1-1; 7 bases match TRBD1. V dropped 3 bases and J dropped 7; count of bases not matched to a gene: 2. The CDR3 totals 12 residues. Germline-derived CDR1 and CDR2 are KGHSH and LQKENI.

The chain recombines TRBV4-1 with TRBJ1-2; 10 positions agree with TRBD1. The germline V gene encodes CDR1 MGHRA and CDR2 YSYEKL. J was trimmed by 3 bases and V by 4 bases; bases with no gene match: 2. The CDR3 spans 14 residues. The CDR3 sequence: CASSLDRGDYGYTF. CDR3 nucleotides: TGCGCCAGCAGCCTGGACAGGGGGGACTATGGCTACACCTTC.

In this sample, this clone turned up a few times. The chain is built from TRBV4-1 and TRBJ2-1; D might be TRBD2 (6 bases). V lost 3 bases and J 0 bases, leaving 15 bases between the germline ends. Germline CDR1 and CDR2: MGHRA and YSYEKL. CDR3 length: 17 amino acids. The CDR3 sequence: CASSHTGLRSSYNEQFF. As DNA, the CDR3 is TGCGCCAGCAGCCACACGGGACTCCGTAGCTCCTACAATGAGCAGTTCTTC.

The chain is built from TRBV7-9 and TRBJ2-3; a weak D match, TRBD2 (6 bases). Trimming took off 4 bases at V and 4 bases at J, with 18 bases between the two ends. This CDR3 contains 16 residues. The germline V gene encodes CDR1 SEHNR and CDR2 FQNEAQ (reference sequence). This CDR3 is CASSSGGLERADTQYF. The CDR3 DNA follows: TGTGCCAGCAGCTCCGGGGGACTCGAGAGGGCAGATACGCAGTATTTT.